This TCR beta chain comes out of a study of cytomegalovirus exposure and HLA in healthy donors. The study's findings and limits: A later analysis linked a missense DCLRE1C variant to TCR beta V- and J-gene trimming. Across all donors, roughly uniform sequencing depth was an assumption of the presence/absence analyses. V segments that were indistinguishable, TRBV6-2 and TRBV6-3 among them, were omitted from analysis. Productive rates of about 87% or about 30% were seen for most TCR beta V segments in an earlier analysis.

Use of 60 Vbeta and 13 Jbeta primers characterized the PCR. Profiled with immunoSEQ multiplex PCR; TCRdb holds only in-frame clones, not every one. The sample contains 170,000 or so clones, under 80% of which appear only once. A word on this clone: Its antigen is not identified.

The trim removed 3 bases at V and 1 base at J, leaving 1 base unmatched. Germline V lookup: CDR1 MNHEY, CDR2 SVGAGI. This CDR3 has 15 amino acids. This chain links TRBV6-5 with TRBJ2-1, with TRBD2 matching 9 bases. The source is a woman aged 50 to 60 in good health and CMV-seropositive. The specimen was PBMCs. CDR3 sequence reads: CASSYLAGSYNEQFF. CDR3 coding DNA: TGTGCCAGCAGTTATCTAGCGGGGTCCTACAATGAGCAGTTCTTC.